This T cell receptor beta chain is from a study of shared clonotypes between healthy human individuals (dated by TCRdb to the early 2020s). As for the study more broadly: The cohort comprised a couple of women and a few men aged 18 to 49 years. Libraries were prepared and TCR repertoires were sequenced by different laboratories using diverse techniques, in order to increase sequencing depth and limit assay-specific biases. Blood TCR repertoires of a handful of healthy adults were deeply sequenced to estimate repertoire size and the extent of clonotype sharing between individuals. Leukapheresis yielded between about 0.94 and 10 billion PBMCs per donor. The investigation overall reported the following: Sampling was limited to blood, and TCR repertoires in tissue likely differ from TCR repertoires in blood. The small number of donors limited the genetic and exposure-history diversity represented. Pairwise subsampling led to the expectation that sequencing depth would affect the degree of clonotype sharing among donors.

Donors were healthy HIV-negative adults with no recently reported acute infections or vaccinations. Every donor was a Caucasian adult residing in Nashville, Tennessee, USA. In the unsorted samples, approximately 85 million PBMCs were counted, and genomic DNA was extracted using the QIAamp DNA Blood Mini kit. Blood was collected by leukapheresis, and PBMCs were isolated by Ficoll-Histopaque density gradient centrifugation and then cryopreserved in liquid nitrogen vapor phase. CDR1 SQVTM and CDR2 ANQGSEA are derived from the germline V gene. Ends trimmed: V by 4 bases, J by 2 bases; bases unmatched to a gene: 5. The CDR3 sequence holds 13 residues, the cysteine and phenylalanine included. Only the CDR3 DNA stays, 39 bases, in frame from base 1. This clone was detected once. Which antigen it targets is not known. Per-base qualities were not stored, and no clone one base away is much larger. Using the deep immunoSEQ assay, multiplex PCR amplified TCR CDR3 regions from genomic DNA. Extracted genomic DNA from each cell subset was spread evenly across all wells of several immunoSEQ 96-well plates, with each plate serving as a replicate. For unsorted PBMC, approximately 300 ng of genomic DNA, equivalent to around 33,000 T cell genomes, went into each replicate PCR. Unsorted PBMC genomic DNA was sequenced across ten immunoSEQ deep assay plates. The purified libraries were quantified using a Qubit 3.0 fluorometer, sized with a Bioanalyzer 2100, and then quantified again using the KAPA Library Quantification kit. A separate single-read 150-cycle Illumina NextSeq 550 flow cell was used to sequence each immunoSEQ 96-well plate. As for how the authors treated the data: Because the immunoSEQ output held only junctional sequences and lacked quality scores, the filtering could not match the filtering applied to full-length reads. To assign V/J genes and CDR3, sequences were annotated using PyIR, a Python wrapper for IgBLAST v1.9, with IMGT germline references. Any read was removed if the V/J assignment was weak (E-value above 1e-6), the CDR3 was missing, or the read contained stop codons, out-of-frame junctions, or ambiguous translated residues. V3J clonotypes were defined as sequences sharing the same inferred V gene, J gene, and CDR3 amino acid sequence. To compute the percentage overlap between repertoires, the number of shared unique clonotypes was divided by the size of the smaller repertoire. Richness of each repertoire was evaluated using RTK rarefaction, the Chao1 estimator, and Recon v2.1 estimates of unobserved clonotypes. Here the immuneACCESS table is served through TCRdb, limited to in-frame sequences with V and J called. Missing clones are a known gap in these copies; in checked studies unresolved V genes cover under half, and the rest lacks a known reason. D and trimming were read from the DNA, whereas the V and J calls and clone size are those reported in that table. This sample holds 450,000 to 500,000 clones; about 78% were observed only once. Approximately 12% of the sample belongs to the ten largest clones.

The sequence joins TRBV29-1 to TRBJ2-7; 7 middle bases align to TRBD2. Input material: PBMCs. This sequence originates from a woman between 40 and 50 years old in good health. Some clones in this sample may be carry-over from other donors' samples. The CDR3 has the sequence CSVVGTIPYEQYF. The DNA reads as follows: TGCAGCGTTGTCGGGACTATCCCCTACGAGCAGTACTTC.